Below are 29 T cell receptor beta chains sequenced from a single sample in a study of beta chain features in type 1 diabetes. Findings of the study overall: Researchers report that Type 1 diabetes patients had moderately but significantly shorter TCRB CDR3s across all four CD4+ subsets.

Antigens of these TCRs are unknown. Investigators reverse transcribed all isolated RNA, so they sequenced expressed TCRB transcripts. Assay used: immunoSEQ multiplex PCR; TCRdb lists only in-frame clones, some missing. The sample has over 650,000 clones; about 14% are singletons. Sequenced: naive CD4+ T cells from blood. The receptor source for this set is a young man with type 1 diabetes.

The rearrangement links TRBV6-5 to TRBJ2-7, with TRBD2 identical over 7 bases. Germline V gene sequence: CDR1 MNHEY, CDR2 SVGAGI. CDR3 length equals 15 residues. V shed 6 bases and J 4 bases; nucleotides not matched to a gene: 12. CDR3 in amino acids: CASSRRLLALYEQYF. The DNA for the CDR3 is TGTGCCAGCAGCCGCCGGCTACTAGCGTTGTACGAGCAGTACTTC.

This clone was picked up a small number of times. CDR3 loop: CASSVPTGGNTDTEAFF. CDR3 in DNA: TGTGCCAGCAGCGTTCCCACAGGGGGTAATACGGACACTGAAGCTTTCTTT. The chain uses TRBV9 and TRBJ1-1; 8 nucleotides align to TRBD1. Germline V gene sequence: CDR1 SGDLS, CDR2 YYNGEE. The CDR3 extends over 17 amino acids. V shed 2 bases and J 3 bases; nucleotides not matched to a gene: 12.

Only a few counts were recorded for this clone. This chain connects TRBV4-2 to TRBJ1-3; D remains unclear. The length of the CDR3 is 11 residues. Germline V gene sequence: CDR1 LGHNA, CDR2 YNFKEQ. V lost 4 bases to trimming and J lost 8 bases, with 6 bases between them. The CDR3 sequence is CASSLGDTIYF. The DNA of the CDR3 is TGTGCCAGCAGCCTTGGGGACACCATATATTTT.

The chain recombines TRBV6-5 with TRBJ2-1; TRBD2 matches at 7 bases. Germline CDR1 is MNHEY and CDR2 is SVGAGI. The V segment lost 2 bases and the J segment 2 bases; nucleotides outside the gene matches: 6. The CDR3 spans 16 residues. CDR3 residues: CASSYAPSGTYNEQFF. CDR3 nucleotides: TGTGCCAGCAGTTACGCCCCTAGCGGAACCTACAATGAGCAGTTCTTC.

This clone was seen many times. This chain links TRBV7-9 with TRBJ2-3; the D gene could be TRBD1 or TRBD2 (5 bases each). This CDR3 is 16 amino acids long. Germline V lookup: CDR1 SEHNR, CDR2 FQNEAQ (reference sequence). V gave up 5 bases and J gave up 1 base, with 16 bases separating them. CDR3 nucleotides: TGTGCCAGCAGCGCCCGGACGGGACGCGGCACAGATACGCAGTATTTT. Its translation is CASSARTGRGTDTQYF.

The chain is built from TRBV9 and TRBJ2-1; no clear D. The V end lost 4 bases, the J end lost 6 bases, and 11 bases lay between the germline ends. The CDR3 runs to 13 residues. Germline V gene data show CDR1 as SGDLS and CDR2 as YYNGEE. In nucleotides, the CDR3 is TGTGCCAGCAGCTTTCGGTTAGCCAATGAGCAGTTCTTC. Protein sequence: CASSFRLANEQFF.

This chain links TRBV29-1 with TRBJ1-1; 8 bases are a match to TRBD1. Germline lookup yields CDR1 SQVTM and CDR2 ANQGSEA. V lost 7 bases, J lost 2 bases, and 6 bases stayed unmatched. The CDR3 has 13 residues. CDR3 DNA: TGCAGCGCCAGGGACAGGACTAACACTGAAGCTTTCTTT. It encodes CSARDRTNTEAFF.

The V call is TRBV29-1, the J call TRBJ1-1; weak D call: TRBD1 (5 bases). The CDR3 totals 13 residues. Germline lookup yields CDR1 SQVTM and CDR2 ANQGSEA. The V end was cut by 6 bases, the J end by 1 base, with 12 bases between. CDR3 DNA sequence: TGCAGCGTCTGGATCGGGACGAACACTGAAGCTTTCTTT. Translating gives CSVWIGTNTEAFF.

This clone showed up just a few times. At the DNA level, this CDR3 is encoded by other sequences in the same sample as well. V gene TRBV7-2 combines with J gene TRBJ1-5, with unresolved D. Germline loops: CDR1 SGHTA, CDR2 FQGNSA. This CDR3 has 12 residues. V lost 2 bases, J lost 7 bases, and 6 bases lay in between. CDR3 protein: CASSLLRQPQHF. In DNA, the CDR3 is TGTGCCAGCAGCTTACTTAGGCAGCCCCAGCATTTT. The full variable domain, its missing parts supplied by reference TRBV7-2 and TRBJ1-5, is GAGVSQSPSNKVTEKGKDVELRCDPISGHTALYWYRQSLGQGLEFLIYFQGNSAPDKSGLPSDRFSAERTGGSVSTLTIQRTQQEDSAVYLCASSLLRQPQHFGDGTRLSIL.

The chain joins TRBV6-6 to TRBJ2-7; D could derive from TRBD1 or TRBD2 (6 bases each). Germline CDR1 is MNHNY and CDR2 is SVGAGI (reference sequence). The CDR3 is 15 amino acids. Trimming took 0 bases from V and 2 from J, leaving 11 bases between them. CDR3 protein: CASSYSGGRTYEQYF. The CDR3 DNA sequence: TGTGCCAGCAGTTACTCGGGGGGCAGGACCTACGAGCAGTACTTC.

Only a few counts were recorded for this clone. A much more abundant neighbour one base away suggests this may be a read error. Other DNA sequences in this sample translate to the same CDR3. This chain connects TRBV6-5 to TRBJ2-5; D unclear. V was cut by 4 bases and J by 2 bases, with 2 bases left in between. The CDR3 length is 11 residues. The germline gives CDR1 MNHEY, CDR2 SVGAGI. The CDR3 loop reads CASSLQETQYF. For the CDR3, the DNA is TGTGCCAGCAGTTTACAAGAGACCCAGTACTTC.

V usage is TRBV9 and J usage is TRBJ2-7; D is uncertain. V lost 4 bases, J lost 5 bases, and 13 bases lay in between. This CDR3 is 13 amino acids long. Germline-derived CDR1 and CDR2 are SGDLS and YYNGEE. CDR3: CASSPSPVDEQYF. CDR3 coding DNA: TGTGCCAGCAGCCCCTCTCCGGTTGACGAGCAGTACTTC.

A few counts support this clone. The CDR3 reads CASSLDLSYGYTF. CDR3 sequence (DNA): TGTGCCAGCAGCTTGGATCTGAGCTATGGCTACACCTTC. V is TRBV5-4 and J is TRBJ1-2, with D uncertain. Germline V gene sequence: CDR1 SGHNT, CDR2 YYREEE (reference sequence). The V gene lost 0 bases and the J gene lost 4 bases, with 7 bases spanning the gap. The CDR3 totals 13 residues.

This clone has more than one count but fewer than ten. This same CDR3 is encoded by further DNA sequences in the sample. The chain couples TRBV5-1 to TRBJ2-7; 10 nucleotides agree with TRBD2. Germline V lookup: CDR1 SGHRS, CDR2 YFSETQ. CDR3 length: 15 amino acids. V lost 0 bases, J lost 2 bases, and 2 bases stayed unmatched. The CDR3 sequence: CASSLGLAGAYEQYF. The CDR3 bases are TGCGCCAGCAGCTTGGGCCTAGCGGGAGCCTACGAGCAGTACTTC.

As concerns this clone: As the CDR3 is not closed by the conserved phenylalanine or tryptophan, this likely results from a read error. The DNA is left out, because the CDR3 cannot be placed on it with certainty; the CDR3 is given as TCRdb lists it. The chain is built from TRBV6-5 and TRBJ1-2; the D call in the table, TRBD1, was not verified against the DNA. The CDR3 adds up to 13 amino acids, both ends counted. Looked up from germline, CDR1 is MNHEY and CDR2 is SVGAGI. CDR3 protein: CASSPTGTGASLI.

This clone has a handful of counts. The gene calls are TRBV14 and TRBJ2-1; tentative D call: TRBD1 (6 bases). CDR1 and CDR2 (germline): SGHDN, FVKESK. V lost 4 bases and J 2 bases, leaving 9 bases between the germline ends. The CDR3 has 14 amino acids. CDR3 bases: TGTGCCAGCAGCCCCGGGACACCCTACAATGAGCAGTTCTTC. Protein: CASSPGTPYNEQFF. The variable domain in full, completed from reference TRBV14 and TRBJ2-1, reads EAGVTQFPSHSVIEKGQTVTLRCDPISGHDNLYWYRRVMGKEIKFLLHFVKESKQDESGMPNNRFLAERTGGTYSTLKVQPAELEDSGVYFCASSPGTPYNEQFFGPGTRLTVL.

V usage is TRBV27 and J usage is TRBJ2-5; no clear D. This CDR3 comprises 13 residues. V dropped 0 bases and J dropped 5 bases, with 7 bases sitting between them. Germline lookup yields CDR1 MNHEY and CDR2 SMNVEV (reference sequence). The DNA of the CDR3 is TGTGCCAGCAGTTTATCAGGGATGGAGACCCAGTACTTC. This encodes CASSLSGMETQYF.

CDR3 protein: CASAALWQPQHF. The CDR3 coding sequence is TGTGCTAGTGCCGCCCTCTGGCAGCCCCAGCATTTT. The chain has TRBV12-5 and TRBJ1-5; no clear D gene. V shed 7 bases and J shed 7 bases, with 11 bases lying between them. CDR1 and CDR2 from the germline V gene are LGHNT and FRNRAP. This CDR3 region has 12 residues.

Notes on this clone: The sample carries other DNA sequences with the same CDR3. This chain connects TRBV30 to TRBJ2-7, with a weak D call TRBD1 (5 bases). There are 11 residues in the CDR3. In germline, CDR1 is GTSNPN, CDR2 SVGIG (reference sequence). The ends were cut back, 2 bases at V and 3 bases at J, with 5 bases in the middle. The CDR3 nucleotides are TGTGCCTGGAGTACAGGCTACGAGCAGTACTTC. Amino acids: CAWSTGYEQYF.

The table lists this clone with a few counts. The CDR3 here is CASSTIEMNTEAFF. CDR3 DNA sequence: TGTGCCAGCAGCACCATAGAGATGAACACTGAAGCTTTCTTT. The chain combines TRBV7-9 with TRBJ1-1; D is unclear. Trimming took off 5 bases at V and 0 bases at J, with 10 bases between the two ends. This CDR3 has 14 amino acids. The germline V gene encodes CDR1 SEHNR and CDR2 FQNEAQ (reference sequence).

This clone turned up a few times. This rearrangement joins TRBV2 to TRBJ1-5; D unresolved. Germline V lookup: CDR1 SNHLY, CDR2 FYNNEI. The CDR3 totals 14 residues. Deletions cut 6 bases from V and 0 bases from J, with 9 bases between. The CDR3 DNA is TGTGCCAGCAGATGGGCAGCTAGCAATCAGCCCCAGCATTTT. This translates into CASRWAASNQPQHF.

This clone was observed a few times. The chain couples TRBV30 to TRBJ1-2; possible D gene TRBD1, 5 bases. The germline CDR1 and CDR2 sequences are GTSNPN and SVGIG (reference sequence). V lost 0 bases to trimming and J lost 4 bases, with 15 bases between them. The CDR3 consists of 15 residues. This CDR3 reads CAWSVIQGSFYGYTF. The CDR3 bases are TGTGCCTGGAGTGTTATCCAGGGATCGTTCTATGGCTACACCTTC.

The chain carries TRBV7-9 and TRBJ2-7; D not resolved. The V end was cut by 1 base, the J end by 6 bases, with 13 bases between. Germline loops: CDR1 SEHNR, CDR2 FQNEAQ (reference sequence). This CDR3 is built from 14 residues. The CDR3 loop is CASSLDTEKGEQYF. CDR3 sequence (DNA): TGTGCCAGCAGCTTAGACACGGAGAAAGGCGAGCAGTACTTC.

This clone has just a few counts. The V gene is TRBV6-5, the J gene TRBJ2-7; 8 bases fit TRBD1. The germline V gene has CDR1 MNHEY and CDR2 SVGAGI. V was pared by 3 bases and J by 3 bases, with 7 bases of the junction left unmatched. CDR3 length: 15 amino acids. The CDR3 DNA reads TGTGCCAGCAGTTATAATTACAGGGGGGACTACGAGCAGTACTTC. It codes for CASSYNYRGDYEQYF.

This clone was found a few times. This same CDR3 is encoded by further DNA sequences in the sample. CDR3 amino acids: CASSPRDYEQYF. The CDR3 bases are TGTGCCAGCTCACCAAGAGACTACGAGCAGTACTTC. The chain has TRBV18 and TRBJ2-7; D uncertain. Trimming took 2 bases from V and 3 from J, leaving 5 bases between them. The CDR3 is made up of 12 amino acids. Germline-derived CDR1 and CDR2 are KGHSH and LQKENI.

The chain couples TRBV28 to TRBJ2-3; D might be TRBD1 (6 bases). CDR1 is MDHEN and CDR2 is SYDVKM in the germline V gene. This CDR3 is built from 13 residues. Trimming cost V 5 bases and J 3 bases, with 9 bases left between them. The CDR3 sequence: CASSTQGTDTQYF. CDR3 nucleotide sequence: TGTGCCAGCAGTACGCAGGGGACAGATACGCAGTATTTT.

The chain combines TRBV5-1 with TRBJ2-4; D ambiguous. Deletions cut 0 bases from V and 8 bases from J, with 12 bases between. This CDR3 spans 14 amino acids. CDR1 and CDR2 (germline): SGHRS, YFSETQ. CDR3 DNA: TGCGCCAGCAGCTTGGACGTGGTCCCGGACATTCAGTACTTC. As protein: CASSLDVVPDIQYF.

V usage is TRBV7-6 and J usage is TRBJ1-2; TRBD1 might be the D (5 bases). The CDR3 is 13 amino acids. V shed 1 base and J shed 2 bases, with 5 bases lying between them. From germline, CDR1 is SGHVS and CDR2 FNYEAQ. CDR3 in DNA: TGTGCCAGCAGCTTAGGACAGAACTATGGCTACACCTTC. Protein: CASSLGQNYGYTF.

This clone was picked up a small number of times. The chain has TRBV4-1 and TRBJ2-7; the match to TRBD2 covers 14 bases. CDR1 is MGHRA, CDR2 YSYEKL, per germline. V was clipped by 6 bases and J by 1 base; unmatched bases: 11. The CDR3 has 18 residues. CDR3 DNA sequence: TGCGCCAGCAGTCGTGGACTAGCGGGAGGATTCAAGTCCTACGAGCAGTACTTC. Its protein is CASSRGLAGGFKSYEQYF.